This entry lists 14 T cell receptor beta chains sequenced from one sample in a study of T cells in Graves' hyperthyroidism and ophthalmopathy. Amplified TCR beta CDR3 regions came from RNA transcripts. HTBI primers were the set used in a first-round RT-PCR of the TCR CDR3. TCRdb used MiXCR to reprocess the multiplex PCR reads, holding one entry per CDR3 protein. This repertoire shows some 400,000 distinct CDR3 sequences, roughly 13% found once; its top ten account for approximately 10%. What was sequenced was blood. The source of these receptors is a woman in her fifties or sixties with Graves' hyperthyroidism.

This clonotype was seen a handful of times. The chain is built from TRBV19 and TRBJ2-1; D might be TRBD2 (6 bases). There are 14 residues in the CDR3. CDR1 is LNHDA, CDR2 SQIVND, per germline (reference sequence). V lost 5 bases to trimming and J lost 8 bases, with 16 bases between them. The CDR3 spells CASSSSRDLDEQFF. The CDR3 coding sequence is TGTGCCAGTAGTTCGTCGCGGGACTTGGATGAGCAGTTCTTC.

This clonotype was found many times. V gene TRBV11-1 combines with J gene TRBJ2-1; D might be TRBD2 (5 bases). Germline V CDR1 and CDR2: SGHAT, FQDESV (reference sequence). V shed 2 bases and J shed 0 bases, with 11 bases lying between them. The CDR3 covers 16 residues. The CDR3 bases are TGTGCCAGCAGCTTATCGAGGGTCAGCTCCTACAATGAGCAGTTCTTC. Translated, it gives CASSLSRVSSYNEQFF.

This clonotype was observed a handful of times. This chain joins TRBV6-5 and TRBJ1-2, with D maybe TRBD1 (5 bases). V lost 4 bases, J lost 2 bases, and 17 bases lay in between. Germline V CDR1 and CDR2: MNHEY, SVGAGI. The CDR3 covers 16 residues. CDR3 residues: CASSSLHSRTNYGYTF. The DNA for the CDR3 is TGTGCCAGCAGTTCCCTGCACTCAAGGACAAACTATGGCTACACCTTC.

The V call is TRBV6-2 or TRBV6-3, the J call TRBJ2-3; 8 nucleotides agree with TRBD2. The CDR3 covers 15 residues. With V trimmed by 0 bases and J by 5 bases, 4 bases remained unmatched. CDR1 is MNHEY, CDR2 SVGEGT, per germline. The CDR3 sequence is CASSYSGTSVDTQYF. DNA for the CDR3: TGTGCCAGCAGTTACTCGGGGACTAGTGTAGATACGCAGTATTTT.

For this clonotype: A much larger clone lies a single base off, so this may be a read error. The genes are TRBV5-1 and TRBJ1-4; TRBD1 might be the D (6 bases). The germline gives CDR1 SGHRS, CDR2 YFSETQ. The CDR3 runs to 14 residues. CDR3 residues: CASSLWGPNEELFF. In DNA, the CDR3 is TGCGCCAGCAGCTTATGGGGGCCGAATGAAGAACTGTTTTTT.

In this sample, this clonotype turned up many times. The CDR3 protein is CAIRGGTDYGYTF. The CDR3 DNA reads as TGTGCCATCAGGGGGGGGACAGACTATGGCTACACCTTC. The V and J genes are TRBV11-3 and TRBJ1-2, with 7 nucleotides matching TRBD1. Germline loops: CDR1 SGHNT, CDR2 YENEEA. There are 13 residues in the CDR3. J was trimmed by 3 bases and V by 10 bases; bases with no gene match: 8.

This clonotype has a count of ten or more. The chain has TRBV5-1 and TRBJ1-2, with TRBD1 identical over 8 bases. CDR1 is SGHRS, CDR2 YFSETQ, per germline. The CDR3 has 14 amino acids. The V segment lost 4 bases and the J segment 1 base; nucleotides outside the gene matches: 3. Here the CDR3 DNA reads TGCGCCAGCAGCCCGACAGGGGATAACTATGGCTACACCTTC. Its protein product is CASSPTGDNYGYTF.

The table lists this clonotype with a few counts. The rearrangement links TRBV5-1 to TRBJ2-5; the match to TRBD1 covers 8 bases. The CDR3 contains 16 residues. The junction had 9 bases not matched to a gene; V was cut back by 4 bases and J by 1 base. CDR1 SGHRS and CDR2 YFSETQ come from the germline V gene. The CDR3 nucleotides are TGCGCCAGCAGCCCCCAGTTAGGGACAGGCCAAGAGACCCAGTACTTC. Residues: CASSPQLGTGQETQYF. Full variable domain (remainder filled in from reference TRBV5-1 and TRBJ2-5): KAGVTQTPRYLIKTRGQQVTLSCSPISGHRSVSWYQQTPGQGLQFLFEYFSETQRNKGNFPGRFSGRQFSNSRSEMNVSTLELGDSALYLCASSPQLGTGQETQYFGPGTRLLVL.

The sample holds many counts of this clonotype. V gene TRBV2 combines with J gene TRBJ2-7; TRBD2 matches 9 bases. The junction had 6 bases not matched to a gene; V was cut back by 6 bases and J by 0 bases. Germline V lookup: CDR1 SNHLY, CDR2 FYNNEI. The CDR3 covers 15 residues. The CDR3 sequence is CASRIAGASSYEQYF. CDR3 DNA: TGTGCCAGCAGAATAGCGGGAGCGAGCTCCTACGAGCAGTACTTC.

This clonotype was seen a few times. The chain uses TRBV5-1 and TRBJ2-2; D assignment may be TRBD1 or TRBD2 (6 bases each). Germline CDR1 is SGHRS and CDR2 is YFSETQ. CDR3 size: 18 residues. Trimming shortened V by 1 base and J by 3 bases, and 19 bases separated the two germline ends. The CDR3 spells CASSLSWGAGSDTGELFF. DNA of the CDR3: TGCGCCAGCAGCTTGTCCTGGGGGGCAGGCTCGGACACCGGGGAGCTGTTTTTT.

The V and J genes are TRBV20-1 and TRBJ2-1; the D gene is possibly TRBD1 (6 bases). The CDR3 contains 13 residues. V lost 0 bases and J 16 bases, leaving 19 bases between the germline ends. The germline gives CDR1 DFQATT, CDR2 SNEGSKA (reference sequence). CDR3 residues: CSARDRSRRGGFF. The CDR3 DNA follows: TGCAGTGCTAGAGATCGCTCGCGCAGGGGTGGCTTCTTC.

About this clonotype itself: Just one base apart from a much larger clone, this may be a read error. The gene calls are TRBV10-3 and TRBJ2-7; 8 bases align to TRBD1. Germline loops: CDR1 ENHRY, CDR2 SYGVKD. The trim removed 8 bases at V and 6 bases at J, leaving 9 bases unmatched. The CDR3 totals 13 residues. CDR3 nucleotides: TGTGCCATCGGACAGGGCCCCACCTGCGAGCAGTACTTC. It translates to CAIGQGPTCEQYF.

This clonotype turned up a few times. At one boundary the junction diverges from the germline segment, which might be a read error. The chain joins TRBV27 to TRBJ2-1, with 9 bases that match TRBD1. Germline V lookup: CDR1 MNHEY, CDR2 SMNVEV (reference sequence). This CDR3 comprises 15 residues. CDR3 sequence: CASSWDRVPYNEQLF. CDR3 bases: TGTGCCAGCAGTTGGGACAGGGTCCCCTACAATGAGCAGCTCTTC.

This clonotype was found many times. The rearrangement uses TRBV5-1 and TRBJ2-1; 12 nucleotides match TRBD2. The CDR3 has 18 amino acids. Trimming cost V 4 bases and J 0 bases; bases outside gene matches: 8. Germline V gives CDR1 SGHRS, CDR2 YFSETQ. This CDR3 reads CASSIGTSGPLSYNEQFF. Here the CDR3 DNA reads TGCGCCAGCAGCATCGGGACTAGCGGGCCACTCTCCTACAATGAGCAGTTCTTC.